These 8 T cell receptor beta chains were all obtained from the same sample, sequenced in a study of T cell repertoires in cytomegalovirus infection. TCRdb recomputed calls from the reads with MiXCR, one row per CDR3 protein. The sample holds approximately 83,000 distinct CDR3 sequences; about 24% are singletons and the top ten take about half. The antigens of these receptors remain unknown. Here the sequenced sample was CD8+ T cells from cultured PBMCs, taken from culture after CMV antigen stimulation. The receptors were sampled from a human donor in good health (CMV status not recorded). Some clones in this sample may be carry-over from other donors' samples.

This clonotype has just a few counts. The chain employs TRBV11-2 and TRBJ2-3; D perhaps matches TRBD2 (6 bases). Trimming stripped 1 base from V and 4 bases from J, with 9 bases between. The CDR3 is 14 amino acids. Germline V gene sequence: CDR1 SGHAT, CDR2 FQNNGV. As DNA, the CDR3 is TGTGCCAGCAGCTTAGTATCGGGGGCAGATACGCAGTATTTT. Protein: CASSLVSGADTQYF.

The J gene is TRBJ2-1, the V gene TRBV6-2 or TRBV6-3, with TRBD2 as a possible D gene (5 bases). This CDR3 is built from 13 residues. Trimming removed 0 bases at V and 15 bases at J, with 15 bases between. Germline V gene data show CDR1 as MNHEY and CDR2 as SVGEGT. The chain's CDR3 is CASSYSPGIAVFF. The CDR3 nucleotides read TGTGCCAGCAGTTACTCGCCCGGGATCGCCGTGTTCTTC.

The table lists this clonotype with many counts. V is TRBV6-2 or TRBV6-3 and J is TRBJ2-1, with D perhaps TRBD2 (5 bases). Germline CDR1 reads MNHEY; CDR2 reads SVGEGT. The CDR3 is made up of 14 amino acids. The V and J ends lost 9 bases and 3 bases respectively, with 15 bases between them. The CDR3 coding sequence is TGTGCCAGTATGGGGAGTTGGAACTACAATGAGCAGTTCTTC. It translates to CASMGSWNYNEQFF.

This clonotype was seen ten or more times. This rearrangement joins TRBV11-2 to TRBJ2-2; D remains ambiguous. Germline assignment: CDR1 SGHAT and CDR2 FQNNGV. The V end was cut by 3 bases, the J end by 5 bases, with 10 bases between. The CDR3 is made up of 14 amino acids. This chain's CDR3 is CASSFYFRTGELFF. DNA of the CDR3: TGTGCCAGCAGCTTCTATTTTCGAACCGGGGAGCTGTTTTTT. The full variable domain, in which reference TRBV11-2 and TRBJ2-2 provide the parts outside the CDR3, is EAGVAQSPRYKIIEKRQSVAFWCNPISGHATLYWYQQILGQGPKLLIQFQNNGVVDDSQLPKDRFSAERLKGVDSTLKIQPAKLEDSAVYLCASSFYFRTGELFFGEGSRLTVL.

This clonotype has a count of ten or more. The CDR3 sequence is CAWTPGVGTGELFF. CDR3 nucleotide sequence: TGTGCCTGGACCCCGGGGGTGGGCACCGGGGAGCTGTTTTTT. The chain has TRBV30 and TRBJ2-2; tentative D call: TRBD2 (6 bases). V was shortened by 4 bases and J by 4 bases, with 13 bases between the two germline ends. From germline, CDR1 is GTSNPN and CDR2 SVGIG (reference sequence). This CDR3 contains 14 residues.

The chain recombines TRBV27 with TRBJ1-2; D might be TRBD1 (5 bases). Trimming shortened V by 4 bases and J by 0 bases, and 12 bases separated the two germline ends. The germline gives CDR1 MNHEY, CDR2 SMNVEV (reference sequence). The CDR3 length is 15 residues. CDR3 loop: CASSSLQGSNYGYTF. CDR3 coding DNA: TGTGCCAGCAGTTCGCTCCAGGGATCTAACTATGGCTACACCTTC.

V usage is TRBV7-9 and J usage is TRBJ2-5; no reliable D call. The CDR3 is made up of 15 amino acids. Germline CDR1 and CDR2: SEHNR and FQNEAQ (reference sequence). The V and J ends lost 5 bases and 3 bases respectively, with 16 bases between them. DNA for the CDR3: TGTGCCAGCAGCAACTTGCGGTCAGCTGAAGAGACCCAGTACTTC. It is translated as CASSNLRSAEETQYF.

V gene TRBV2 combines with J gene TRBJ2-1, with 7 positions matching TRBD1. This CDR3 is 14 amino acids long. CDR1 and CDR2 from the germline V gene are SNHLY and FYNNEI. V gave up 6 bases and J gave up 3 bases; unmatched junction bases: 5. The CDR3 is CASSAGTVYNEQFF. The CDR3 DNA reads as TGTGCCAGCAGCGCCGGGACAGTCTACAATGAGCAGTTCTTC.